The 3 T cell receptor beta chains below all came from one sample that was sequenced in a study of blood T cell repertoires in COVID-19. Sequencing used immunoSEQ multiplex PCR; TCRdb keeps in-frame clones, though not all of them. The sample has roughly 230,000 clones; around 81% are singletons. Source material: PBMCs or T cells enriched from blood (not recorded which). These receptors originate from a man aged 50 or older who had recovered from COVID-19.

The chain uses TRBV29-1 and TRBJ1-6; TRBD1 aligns across 7 bases. Germline V gene sequence: CDR1 SQVTM, CDR2 ANQGSEA. The CDR3 is made up of 13 amino acids. V trimming: 6 bases; J trimming: 6 bases; junction bases outside the gene matches: 5. CDR3 sequence reads: CSVWTGTNSPLHF. CDR3 DNA sequence: TGCAGCGTCTGGACAGGAACTAATTCACCCCTCCACTTT.

The V gene is TRBV18, the J gene TRBJ1-1; the match to TRBD1 covers 7 bases. CDR3 length equals 16 residues. After removal of 4 bases from V and 1 base from J, the junction contained 9 bases not matched to a gene. Germline assignment: CDR1 KGHSH and CDR2 LQKENI. In DNA, the CDR3 is TGTGCCAGCTCACGGAATACAGGGGAAACGAACACTGAAGCTTTCTTT. It specifies CASSRNTGETNTEAFF.

This clone was detected once. The rearrangement joins TRBV11-3 to TRBJ2-7, with a tentative D call TRBD1 (7 bases). From germline, CDR1 is SGHNT and CDR2 YENEEA. The CDR3 has 16 residues. Trimming took off 5 bases at V and 5 bases at J, with 22 bases between the two ends. The CDR3 DNA is TGTGCCAGCAGCCGCAGGGGGTCGGGAGTAGGCAACGAGCAGTACTTC. As protein: CASSRRGSGVGNEQYF.